The 7 T cell receptor beta chains reported below all come from one sample, sequenced in a study of blood T cells in healthy people across ages. PCR was performed a second time for about 7 to 11 cycles using a sample-barcoded 5' primer and a J-beta primer mix. TCRdb reprocessed the 5' RACE reads via MiXCR and lists one record per CDR3 protein. The sample includes over 600,000 distinct CDR3 sequences, 56% of them seen just once. The sample taken for sequencing was blood. The source of these receptors is a man aged 40-55 years in good health.

The table lists this clonotype with a few counts. The gene calls are TRBV20-1 and TRBJ2-1; TRBD1 is a possible D gene (6 bases). Deletions cut 6 bases from V and 5 bases from J, with 11 bases between. Germline V gene sequence: CDR1 DFQATT, CDR2 SNEGSKA (reference sequence). This CDR3 has 12 amino acids. CDR3 in DNA: TGCAGTGCAAATCGACAGGACAATGAGCAGTTCTTC. Encoded protein: CSANRQDNEQFF.

This clonotype was picked up a small number of times. The chain is built from TRBV7-9 and TRBJ2-5; D may be TRBD1 (7 bases). The J call may be in error: the DNA end matches TRBJ2-7 better. Per germline, CDR1 SEHNR and CDR2 FQNEAQ (reference sequence). The CDR3 loop spans 15 amino acids. The CDR3: CASSADAGQTIEQYF. In DNA, the CDR3 is TGTGCCAGCAGCGCAGACGCGGGACAGACCATCGAGCAGTACTTC.

This chain links TRBV9 with TRBJ2-1; 11 positions agree with TRBD2. The CDR3 is made up of 18 amino acids. The ends lost 4 bases at V and 7 bases at J; junction bases unmatched: 16. Germline values: CDR1 SGDLS, CDR2 YYNGEE. The CDR3 bases are TGTGCCAGCAGCCCCCGTTTCTTTCTACTAGCGGGGGCAAATGAGCAGTTCTTC. Translation: CASSPRFFLLAGANEQFF. The whole variable domain, remainder taken from reference TRBV9 and TRBJ2-1, is DSGVTQTPKHLITATGQRVTLRCSPRSGDLSVYWYQQSLDQGLQFLIQYYNGEERAKGNILERFSAQQFPDLHSELNLSSLELGDSALYFCASSPRFFLLAGANEQFFGPGTRLTVL.

Only a few counts were recorded for this clonotype. The chain has TRBV9 and TRBJ2-7; D may be TRBD1 (7 bases). The CDR3 contains 15 residues. Germline V lookup: CDR1 SGDLS, CDR2 YYNGEE. The ends were cut back, 2 bases at V and 3 bases at J, with 15 bases in the middle. Here the CDR3 DNA reads TGTGCCAGCAGCGTGGCGGGACAGAGCTACTACGAGCAGTACTTC. Its protein product is CASSVAGQSYYEQYF.

The J gene is TRBJ2-1, the V gene TRBV20-1; 7 nucleotides agree with TRBD1. This CDR3 spans 14 amino acids. From germline, CDR1 is DFQATT and CDR2 SNEGSKA (reference sequence). V lost 5 bases and J lost 6; bases outside the gene matches: 10. The CDR3 reads CSAEGDRVFNEQFF. The CDR3 nucleotides read TGCAGTGCTGAGGGGGACAGAGTTTTCAATGAGCAGTTCTTC.

V usage is TRBV20-1 and J usage is TRBJ2-7, with 11 positions matching TRBD2. The CDR3 has 15 residues. Germline assignment: CDR1 DFQATT and CDR2 SNEGSKA (reference sequence). The V and J ends lost 0 bases and 0 bases, in that order; junction bases with no gene match: 1. This CDR3 is CSAREGLAASYEQYF. In DNA, the CDR3 is TGCAGTGCTAGAGAGGGACTAGCGGCCTCCTACGAGCAGTACTTC.

This clonotype was observed a few times. The chain uses TRBV10-3 and TRBJ1-6; D call uncertain. V lost 1 base and J lost 7, with 11 bases in between. The CDR3 contains 15 residues. The germline V gene has CDR1 ENHRY and CDR2 SYGVKD. The CDR3 DNA is TGTGCCATCAGTGAGTTAACGACCGAGAATTCACCCCTCCACTTT. This gives the protein CAISELTTENSPLHF.